Reported below is one T cell receptor (beta chain). Its cognate antigen is unknown. Documented treatment: roughly 10-day PBMC culture with coronavirus spike peptide pools or control peptides (ViraFEST assay). ViraFEST enlarged antigen-specific T cell populations with peptide pools and afterwards sequenced TCRs. The sample comes from a study of vaccination and CD4 T cells after COVID-19. The Oncomine TCR Beta short-read assay was applied to DNA of cultured CD4+ T cells. One entry per CDR3 protein results from TCRdb running MiXCR on the PCR reads. The sample includes roughly 22,000 distinct CDR3 sequences, over 25% seen only once; the top ten take roughly 12%. The receptor's source is a human donor with COVID-19. The sample was cultured CD4+ T cells from blood.

The CDR3 nucleotides are TGCGCCAGCAGTGAGTCGGGGGAGACCCAGTACTTC. Protein sequence: CASSESGETQYF. The chain uses TRBV10-1 and TRBJ2-5; the D is unclear. Germline lookup yields CDR1 WNHNN and CDR2 SYGVQD (reference sequence). The CDR3 totals 12 residues. V dropped 0 bases and J dropped 5 bases, with 4 bases sitting between them.